The clone carrying this T cell receptor beta chain was found a few times. Its antigen is as yet unknown. Germline V gene sequence: CDR1 MNHNS, CDR2 SASEGT. V shed 5 bases, J shed 0 bases, and the junction held 6 bases outside the gene matches. This CDR3 region has 15 residues. These data come from a study of T cells after yellow fever vaccination. Study as a whole: The SMART-Seq v4 Ultra Low Input method served to prepare the low-cell-number fractions. Study-wide points: The study found a weaker secondary response that peaked faster, day 5 versus 15. Reappearing after the booster were most of the clones from primary vaccination (about 96% CD4, 88% CD8).

By 5'RACE template switching, TCR cDNA was produced, with a universal primer site and UMIs added in the process. Each CDR3 protein gets one entry after TCRdb re-called the 5' RACE reads with MiXCR. The top ten hold 15% to 20% of the sample, which has about 330,000 distinct CDR3 sequences, around 8.1% seen once. Sequenced here: PBMCs, sampled roughly seven weeks after the first yellow fever vaccination. This sequence originates from a man between 18 and 29 years old who received the YFV17D yellow fever vaccine. V and J are TRBV6-1 and TRBJ2-7, with TRBD1 matching over 8 bases. CDR3 sequence reads: CASSPRQGPSYEQYF. The CDR3 region has the DNA TGTGCCAGCAGTCCACGACAGGGGCCCTCCTACGAGCAGTACTTC.